This TCR beta chain was retrieved from a study of blood T cell repertoires in COVID-19. Overall study context: Collection of acute and convalescent COVID-19 samples took place in the United States, Italy and Spain. PBMCs, B-cell-depleted T cells, or T cells were the source of the cDNA or gDNA that made up the material.

CDR1 SGHTA and CDR2 FQGNSA come from the germline V gene. The V and J ends lost 4 bases and 8 bases, in that order; junction bases with no gene match: 11. The CDR3 sequence is 15 residues long. In the source study's methods: Amplifying reference gene primers gave estimates of nucleated cell counts. This table comes from immunoSEQ multiplex PCR, and its TCRdb copy is limited to in-frame clones, with some not included. Clone size and the V and J calls come from that table; the DNA yielded D and trimming. The sample contains about 180,000 clones, 75% to 90% of which appear only once. The receptor's source is a man between 60 and 70 years old with acute or convalescent COVID-19. V is TRBV7-2 and J is TRBJ2-1; the match to TRBD2 covers 7 bases. The sequenced sample was peripheral blood. The CDR3: CASSSYSGLGDEQFF. The DNA of the CDR3 is TGTGCCAGCAGCTCTTACAGCGGACTAGGTGATGAGCAGTTCTTC.